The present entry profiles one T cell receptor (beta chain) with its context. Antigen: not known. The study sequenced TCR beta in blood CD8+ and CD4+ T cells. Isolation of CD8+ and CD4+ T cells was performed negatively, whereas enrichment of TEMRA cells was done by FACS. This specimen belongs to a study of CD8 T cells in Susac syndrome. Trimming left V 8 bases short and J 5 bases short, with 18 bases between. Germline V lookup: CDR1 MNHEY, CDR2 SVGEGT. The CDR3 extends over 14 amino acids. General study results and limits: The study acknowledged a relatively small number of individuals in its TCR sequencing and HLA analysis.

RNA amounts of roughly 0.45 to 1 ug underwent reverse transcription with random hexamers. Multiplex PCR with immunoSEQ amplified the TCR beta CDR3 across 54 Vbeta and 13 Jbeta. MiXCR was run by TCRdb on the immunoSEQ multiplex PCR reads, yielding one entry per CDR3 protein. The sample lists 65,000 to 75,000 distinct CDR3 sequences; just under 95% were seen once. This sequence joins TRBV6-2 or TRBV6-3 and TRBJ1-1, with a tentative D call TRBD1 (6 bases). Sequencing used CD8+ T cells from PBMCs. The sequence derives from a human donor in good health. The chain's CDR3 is CASDVRGRGTEAFF. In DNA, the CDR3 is TGTGCCAGCGACGTCCGGGGGCGAGGTACTGAAGCTTTCTTT.